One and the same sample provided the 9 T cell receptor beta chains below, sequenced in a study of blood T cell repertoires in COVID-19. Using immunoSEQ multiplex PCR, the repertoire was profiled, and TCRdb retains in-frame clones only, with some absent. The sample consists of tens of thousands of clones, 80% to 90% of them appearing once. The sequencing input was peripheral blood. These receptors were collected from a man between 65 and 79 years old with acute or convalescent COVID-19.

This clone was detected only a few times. The CDR3: CASSRRQLNTEAFF. The CDR3 nucleotides read TGTGCCAGCAGTAGACGACAGTTGAACACTGAAGCTTTCTTT. This chain uses TRBV6-5 with TRBJ1-1, with D maybe TRBD1 (5 bases). From germline, CDR1 is MNHEY and CDR2 SVGAGI. The V end was cut by 5 bases, the J end by 0 bases, with 10 bases between. The CDR3 is made up of 14 amino acids.

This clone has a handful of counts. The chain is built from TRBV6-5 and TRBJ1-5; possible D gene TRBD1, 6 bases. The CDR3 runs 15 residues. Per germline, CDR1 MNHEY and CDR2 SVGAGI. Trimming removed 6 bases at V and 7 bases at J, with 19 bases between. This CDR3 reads CASRDTGRGGQPQHF. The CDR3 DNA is TGTGCCAGCAGAGACACAGGGAGAGGAGGACAGCCCCAGCATTTT.

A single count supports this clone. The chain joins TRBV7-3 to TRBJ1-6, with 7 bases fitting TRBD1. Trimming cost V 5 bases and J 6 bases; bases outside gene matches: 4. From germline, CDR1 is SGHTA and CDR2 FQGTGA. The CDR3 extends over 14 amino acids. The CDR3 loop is CASSPGTVNSPLHF. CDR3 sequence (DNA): TGTGCCAGCAGCCCCGGGACAGTTAATTCACCCCTCCACTTT.

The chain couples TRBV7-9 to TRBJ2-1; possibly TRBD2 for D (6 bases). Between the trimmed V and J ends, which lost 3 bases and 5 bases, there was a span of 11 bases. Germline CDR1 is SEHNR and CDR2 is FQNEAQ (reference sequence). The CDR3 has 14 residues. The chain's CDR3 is CASSFRRENNEQFF. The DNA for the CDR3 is TGTGCCAGCAGCTTTAGGCGGGAAAACAATGAGCAGTTCTTC.

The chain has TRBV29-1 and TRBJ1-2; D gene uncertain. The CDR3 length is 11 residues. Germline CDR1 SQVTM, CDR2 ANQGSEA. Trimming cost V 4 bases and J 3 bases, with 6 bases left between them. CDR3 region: CSVGGDYGYTF. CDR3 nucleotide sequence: TGCAGCGTTGGGGGAGACTATGGCTACACCTTC. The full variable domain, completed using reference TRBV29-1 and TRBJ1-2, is SAVISQKPSRDICQRGTSLTIQCQVDSQVTMMFWYRQQPGQSLTLIATANQGSEATYESGFVIDKFPISRPNLTFSTLTVSNMSPEDSSIYLCSVGGDYGYTFGSGTRLTVV.

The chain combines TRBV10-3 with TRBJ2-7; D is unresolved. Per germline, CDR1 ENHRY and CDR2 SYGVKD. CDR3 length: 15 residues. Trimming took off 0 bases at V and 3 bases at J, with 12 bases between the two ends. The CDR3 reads CAISESAGNLYEQYF. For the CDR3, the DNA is TGTGCCATCAGTGAGTCGGCAGGCAATCTCTACGAGCAGTACTTC.

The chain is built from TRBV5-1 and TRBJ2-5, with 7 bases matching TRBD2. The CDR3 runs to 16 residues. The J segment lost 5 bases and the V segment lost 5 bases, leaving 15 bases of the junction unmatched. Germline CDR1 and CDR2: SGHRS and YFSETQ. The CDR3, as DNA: TGCGCCAGCAGGGTAGAGTATGCGGGAGAGGTGGAGACCCAGTACTTC. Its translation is CASRVEYAGEVETQYF.

The chain's CDR3 is CASRDRVVDEQFF. CDR3 sequence (DNA): TGCGCCAGCAGGGACAGGGTAGTTGATGAGCAGTTCTTC. The chain couples TRBV5-1 to TRBJ2-1; 8 positions agree with TRBD1. The CDR3 runs to 13 residues. From germline, CDR1 is SGHRS and CDR2 YFSETQ. V lost 5 bases to trimming and J lost 8 bases; unmatched junction nucleotides: 6.

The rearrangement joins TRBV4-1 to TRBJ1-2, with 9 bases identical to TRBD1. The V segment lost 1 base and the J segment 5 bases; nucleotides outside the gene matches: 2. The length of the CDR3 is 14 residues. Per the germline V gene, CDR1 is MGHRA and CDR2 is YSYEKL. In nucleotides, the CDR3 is TGCGCCAGCAGCCAAGGGACAGGGGAATATGGCTACACCTTC. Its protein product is CASSQGTGEYGYTF.